A single sample is the source of the 7 T cell receptor beta chains below, sequenced in a study of blood T cell repertoires in COVID-19. The repertoire was sequenced with immunoSEQ multiplex PCR; TCRdb's copy has only in-frame clones and lacks some. The sample lists 200,000 to 250,000 clones; around 83% were seen once. Sequencing used peripheral blood. The receptor set was obtained from a woman at least 80 years old with COVID-19, enrolled during active disease.

The count of this clone is one. The gene calls are TRBV6-2 or TRBV6-3 and TRBJ1-5; 9 positions agree with TRBD1. Unmatched junction bases numbered 11, after V lost 6 bases and J lost 2 bases. CDR3 length: 17 amino acids. Germline V lookup: CDR1 MNHEY, CDR2 SVGEGT. The CDR3 sequence is CASSLRDRARGNQPQHF. In DNA, the CDR3 is TGTGCCAGCAGCCTCCGGGACAGGGCCCGCGGCAATCAGCCCCAGCATTTT.

V gene TRBV28 combines with J gene TRBJ1-2; a possible D gene is TRBD1 (5 bases). The germline V and J ends were trimmed by 4 bases and 6 bases, with 18 bases remaining between them. The germline gives CDR1 MDHEN, CDR2 SYDVKM. The CDR3 extends over 15 amino acids. The CDR3 nucleotides are TGTGCCAGCAGTTCCCCGGCCAGGGCTCTTGATGGCTACACCTTC. As protein: CASSSPARALDGYTF.

This chain links TRBV18 with TRBJ2-7, with a tentative D call TRBD2 (6 bases). The CDR3 spans 13 residues. CDR1 is KGHSH, CDR2 LQKENI, per germline. V lost 8 bases and J lost 1, with 12 bases in between. The CDR3 DNA follows: TGTGCCAGCAACAAAGGAGGGTCCTACGAGCAGTACTTC. Translated: CASNKGGSYEQYF. The full variable domain, its missing parts supplied by reference TRBV18 and TRBJ2-7, is NAGVMQNPRHLVRRRGQEARLRCSPMKGHSHVYWYRQLPEEGLKFMVYLQKENIIDESGMPKERFSAEFPKEGPSILRIQQVVRGDSAAYFCASNKGGSYEQYFGPGTRLTVT.

This clone was recorded only once. The genes are TRBV7-2 and TRBJ1-1, with 8 bases aligning to TRBD1. The CDR3 spans 15 residues. V was clipped by 1 base and J by 1 base; unmatched bases: 2. From germline, CDR1 is SGHTA and CDR2 FQGNSA. The CDR3 DNA reads TGTGCCAGCAGCTTAGGGGACAGGCGGAACACTGAAGCTTTCTTT. This encodes CASSLGDRRNTEAFF. Based on the CDR3 plus reference TRBV7-2 and TRBJ1-1, the full variable domain is GAGVSQSPSNKVTEKGKDVELRCDPISGHTALYWYRQSLGQGLEFLIYFQGNSAPDKSGLPSDRFSAERTGGSVSTLTIQRTQQEDSAVYLCASSLGDRRNTEAFFGQGTRLTVV.

The rearrangement joins TRBV5-6 to TRBJ1-2, with D unresolved. Per the germline V gene, CDR1 is SGHDT and CDR2 is YYEEEE. The CDR3 consists of 16 residues. The germline V and J ends were trimmed by 0 bases and 0 bases, with 12 bases remaining between them. DNA of the CDR3: TGTGCCAGCAGCTTGGCGTCTTCTTTTACTAACTATGGCTACACCTTC. Encoded protein: CASSLASSFTNYGYTF.

The sample holds one count of this clone. The genes are TRBV27 and TRBJ2-7; weak D call: TRBD1 (5 bases). V was cut by 3 bases and J by 2 bases, with 23 bases left in between. The CDR3 length is 18 residues. The germline V gene encodes CDR1 MNHEY and CDR2 SMNVEV (reference sequence). CDR3 sequence: CASSFRGPTGSHTYEQYF. The DNA for the CDR3 is TGTGCCAGCAGTTTCCGCGGCCCTACAGGATCCCATACCTACGAGCAGTACTTC.

V usage is TRBV5-1 and J usage is TRBJ2-1, with a tentative D call TRBD2 (5 bases). The CDR3 totals 14 residues. Deletions cut 0 bases from V and 8 bases from J, with 12 bases between. Per germline, CDR1 SGHRS and CDR2 YFSETQ. The DNA of the CDR3 is TGCGCCAGCAGCTTGGCCGCACCGGACTATGAGCAGTTCTTC. This gives the protein CASSLAAPDYEQFF.